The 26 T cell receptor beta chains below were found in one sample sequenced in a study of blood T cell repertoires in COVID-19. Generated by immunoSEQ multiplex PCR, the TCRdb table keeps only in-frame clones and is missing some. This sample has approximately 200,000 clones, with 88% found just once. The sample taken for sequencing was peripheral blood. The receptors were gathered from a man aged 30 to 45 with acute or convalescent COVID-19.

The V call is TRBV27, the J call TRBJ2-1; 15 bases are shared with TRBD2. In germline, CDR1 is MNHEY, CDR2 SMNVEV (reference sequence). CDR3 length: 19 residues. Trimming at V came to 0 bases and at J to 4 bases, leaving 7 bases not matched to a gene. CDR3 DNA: TGTGCCAGCAGTTTATCCGGGACTAGCGGGAGGTGGGGGTACAATGAGCAGTTCTTC. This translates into CASSLSGTSGRWGYNEQFF.

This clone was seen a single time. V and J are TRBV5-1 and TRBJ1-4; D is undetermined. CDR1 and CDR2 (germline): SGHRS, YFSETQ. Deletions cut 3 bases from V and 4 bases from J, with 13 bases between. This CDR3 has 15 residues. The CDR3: CASSSAGTINEKLFF. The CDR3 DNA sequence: TGCGCCAGCAGCTCCGCAGGAACGATTAATGAAAAACTGTTTTTT.

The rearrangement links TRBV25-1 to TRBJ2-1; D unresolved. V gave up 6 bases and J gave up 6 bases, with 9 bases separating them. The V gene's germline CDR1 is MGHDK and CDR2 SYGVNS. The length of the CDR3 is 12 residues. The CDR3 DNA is TGTGCCAGCAGCGAGTGGGCCAATGAGCAGTTCTTC. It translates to CASSEWANEQFF.

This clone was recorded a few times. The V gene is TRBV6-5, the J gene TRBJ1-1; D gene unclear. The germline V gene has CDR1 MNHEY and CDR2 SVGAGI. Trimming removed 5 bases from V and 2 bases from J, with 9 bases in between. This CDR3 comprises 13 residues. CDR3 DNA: TGTGCCAGCAGTCCGGGTCGAAACACTGAAGCTTTCTTT. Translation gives CASSPGRNTEAFF.

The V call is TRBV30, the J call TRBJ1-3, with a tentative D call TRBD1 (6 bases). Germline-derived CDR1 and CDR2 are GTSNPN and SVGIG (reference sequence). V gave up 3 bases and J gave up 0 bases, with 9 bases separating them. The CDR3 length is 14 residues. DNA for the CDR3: TGTGCCTGGAGCCGGACAGTCTCTGGAAACACCATATATTTT. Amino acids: CAWSRTVSGNTIYF.

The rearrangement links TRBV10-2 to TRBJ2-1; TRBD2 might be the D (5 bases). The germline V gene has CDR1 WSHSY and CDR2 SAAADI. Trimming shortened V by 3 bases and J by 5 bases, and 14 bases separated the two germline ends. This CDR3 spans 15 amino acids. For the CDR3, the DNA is TGCGCCAGCAGTGACAGCGGTAGGGCACACAATGAGCAGTTCTTC. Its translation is CASSDSGRAHNEQFF.

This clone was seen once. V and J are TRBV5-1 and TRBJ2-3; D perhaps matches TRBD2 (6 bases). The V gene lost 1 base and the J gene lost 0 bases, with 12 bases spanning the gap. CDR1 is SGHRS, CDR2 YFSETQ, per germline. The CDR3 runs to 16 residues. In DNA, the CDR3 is TGCGCCAGCAGCTTGACCGGGACTGTTAGCACAGATACGCAGTATTTT. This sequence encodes CASSLTGTVSTDTQYF. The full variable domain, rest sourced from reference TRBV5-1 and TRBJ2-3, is KAGVTQTPRYLIKTRGQQVTLSCSPISGHRSVSWYQQTPGQGLQFLFEYFSETQRNKGNFPGRFSGRQFSNSRSEMNVSTLELGDSALYLCASSLTGTVSTDTQYFGPGTRLTVL.

CDR3 in amino acids: CASSYGGTGYYEQYF. Written as DNA, the CDR3 is TGTGCCAGCAGTTACGGCGGGACAGGGTACTACGAGCAGTACTTC. J is TRBJ2-7 and V is TRBV6-5; 9 nucleotides align to TRBD1. The CDR3 is 15 residues long. CDR1 is MNHEY, CDR2 SVGAGI, per germline. With V trimmed by 2 bases and J by 3 bases, 5 bases remained unmatched.

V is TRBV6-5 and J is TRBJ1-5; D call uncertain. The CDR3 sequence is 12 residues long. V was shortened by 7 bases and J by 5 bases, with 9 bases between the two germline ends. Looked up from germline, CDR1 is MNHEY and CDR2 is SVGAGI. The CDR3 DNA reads TGTGCCAGCACCGACAAGTATCAGCCCCAGCATTTT. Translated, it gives CASTDKYQPQHF.

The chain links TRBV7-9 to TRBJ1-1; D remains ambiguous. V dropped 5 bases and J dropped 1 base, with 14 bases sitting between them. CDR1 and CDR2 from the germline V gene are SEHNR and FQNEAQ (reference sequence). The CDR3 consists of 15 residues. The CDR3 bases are TGTGCCAGCAGCCCCATCTGGGAGGGGAACACTGAAGCTTTCTTT. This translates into CASSPIWEGNTEAFF.

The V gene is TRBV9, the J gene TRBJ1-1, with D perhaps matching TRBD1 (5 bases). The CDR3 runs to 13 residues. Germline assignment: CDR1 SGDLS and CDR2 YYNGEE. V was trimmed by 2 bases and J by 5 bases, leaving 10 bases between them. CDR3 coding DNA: TGTGCCAGCAGCGTTACGGGGGAGACTGAAGCTTTCTTT. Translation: CASSVTGETEAFF.

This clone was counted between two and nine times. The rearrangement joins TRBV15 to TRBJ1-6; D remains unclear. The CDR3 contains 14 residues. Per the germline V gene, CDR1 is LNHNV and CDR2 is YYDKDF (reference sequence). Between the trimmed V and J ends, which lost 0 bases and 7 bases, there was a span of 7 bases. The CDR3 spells CATSRDFMNSPLHF. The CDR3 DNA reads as TGTGCCACCAGCAGAGATTTTATGAATTCACCCCTCCACTTT.

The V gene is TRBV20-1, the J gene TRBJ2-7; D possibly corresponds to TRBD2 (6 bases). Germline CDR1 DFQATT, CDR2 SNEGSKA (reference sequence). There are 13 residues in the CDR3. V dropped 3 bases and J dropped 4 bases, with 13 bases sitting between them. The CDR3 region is CSASQAGRYEQYF. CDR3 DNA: TGCAGTGCTAGTCAGGCAGGGAGGTACGAGCAGTACTTC.

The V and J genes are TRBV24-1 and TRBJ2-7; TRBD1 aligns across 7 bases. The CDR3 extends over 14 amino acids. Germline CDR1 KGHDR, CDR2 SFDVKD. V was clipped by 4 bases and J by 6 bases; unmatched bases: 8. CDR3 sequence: CATSDAKTGAEQYF. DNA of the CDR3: TGTGCCACCAGTGACGCTAAAACAGGGGCCGAGCAGTACTTC.

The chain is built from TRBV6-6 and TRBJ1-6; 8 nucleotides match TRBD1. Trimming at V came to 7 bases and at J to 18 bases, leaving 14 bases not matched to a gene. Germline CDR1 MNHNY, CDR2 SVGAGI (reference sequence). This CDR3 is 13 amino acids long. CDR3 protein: CASTDFGTGDPHF. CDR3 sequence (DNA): TGTGCCAGCACCGACTTCGGGACAGGAGACCCCCACTTT.

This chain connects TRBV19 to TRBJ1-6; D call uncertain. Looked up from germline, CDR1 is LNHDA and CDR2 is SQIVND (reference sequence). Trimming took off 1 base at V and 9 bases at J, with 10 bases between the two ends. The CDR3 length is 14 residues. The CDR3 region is CASSIGNRGSPLHF. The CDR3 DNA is TGTGCCAGTAGTATAGGTAACCGAGGTTCACCCCTCCACTTT.

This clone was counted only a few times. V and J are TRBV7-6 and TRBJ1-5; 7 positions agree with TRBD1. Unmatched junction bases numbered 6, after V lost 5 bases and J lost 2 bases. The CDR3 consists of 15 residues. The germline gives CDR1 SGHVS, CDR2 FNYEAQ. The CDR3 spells CASSPRTGGNQPQHF. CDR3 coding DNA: TGTGCCAGCAGCCCCAGGACAGGCGGCAATCAGCCCCAGCATTTT.

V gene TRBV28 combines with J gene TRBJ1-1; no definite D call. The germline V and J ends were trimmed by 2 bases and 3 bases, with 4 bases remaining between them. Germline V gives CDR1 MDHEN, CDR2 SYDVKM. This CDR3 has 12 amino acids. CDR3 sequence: CASSLSHTEAFF. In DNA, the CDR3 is TGTGCCAGCAGTTTAAGCCACACTGAAGCTTTCTTT. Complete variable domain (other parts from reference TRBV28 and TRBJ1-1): DVKVTQSSRYLVKRTGEKVFLECVQDMDHENMFWYRQDPGLGLRLIYFSYDVKMKEKGDIPEGYSVSREKKERFSLILESASTNQTSMYLCASSLSHTEAFFGQGTRLTVV.

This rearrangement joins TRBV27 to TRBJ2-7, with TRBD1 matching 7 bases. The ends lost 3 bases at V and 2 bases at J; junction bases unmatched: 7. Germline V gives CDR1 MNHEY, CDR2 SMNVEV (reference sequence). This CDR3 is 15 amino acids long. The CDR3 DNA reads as TGTGCCAGCAGTTTGGAGAGGGGGCAAACCTACGAGCAGTACTTC. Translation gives CASSLERGQTYEQYF.

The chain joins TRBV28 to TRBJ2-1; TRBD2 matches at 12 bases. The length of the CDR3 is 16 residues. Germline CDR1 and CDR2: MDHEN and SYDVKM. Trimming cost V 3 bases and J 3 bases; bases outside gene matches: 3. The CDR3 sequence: CASSFRLAGVYNEQFF. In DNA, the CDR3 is TGTGCCAGCAGTTTCCGACTAGCGGGAGTCTACAATGAGCAGTTCTTC.

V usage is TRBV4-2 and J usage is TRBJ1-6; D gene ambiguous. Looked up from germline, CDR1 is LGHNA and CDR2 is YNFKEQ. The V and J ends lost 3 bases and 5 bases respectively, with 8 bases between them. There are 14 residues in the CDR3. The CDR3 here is CASSQQRNNSPLHF. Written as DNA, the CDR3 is TGTGCCAGCAGCCAGCAGCGAAATAATTCACCCCTCCACTTT.

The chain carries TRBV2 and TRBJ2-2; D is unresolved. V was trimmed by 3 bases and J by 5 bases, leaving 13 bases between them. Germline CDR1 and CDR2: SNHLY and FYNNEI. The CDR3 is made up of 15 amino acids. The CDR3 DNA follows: TGTGCCAGCAGTGAGGAGCACATTGGGACCGGGGAGCTGTTTTTT. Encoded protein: CASSEEHIGTGELFF.

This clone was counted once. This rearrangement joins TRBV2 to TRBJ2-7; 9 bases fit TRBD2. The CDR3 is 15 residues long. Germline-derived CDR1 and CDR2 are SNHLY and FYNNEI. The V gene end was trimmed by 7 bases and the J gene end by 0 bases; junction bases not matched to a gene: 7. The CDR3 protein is CASKLTLAGSYEQYF. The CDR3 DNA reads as TGTGCCAGCAAACTAACACTAGCGGGCTCCTACGAGCAGTACTTC. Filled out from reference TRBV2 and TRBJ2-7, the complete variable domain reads EPEVTQTPSHQVTQMGQEVILRCVPISNHLYFYWYRQILGQKVEFLVSFYNNEISEKSEIFDDQFSVERPDGSNFTLKIRSTKLEDSAMYFCASKLTLAGSYEQYFGPGTRLTVT.

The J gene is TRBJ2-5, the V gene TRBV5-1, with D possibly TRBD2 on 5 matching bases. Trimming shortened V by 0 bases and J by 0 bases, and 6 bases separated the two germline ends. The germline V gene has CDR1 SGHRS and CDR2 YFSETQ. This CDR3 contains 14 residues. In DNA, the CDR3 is TGCGCCAGCAGCTTGGGAGCGGACCAAGAGACCCAGTACTTC. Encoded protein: CASSLGADQETQYF.

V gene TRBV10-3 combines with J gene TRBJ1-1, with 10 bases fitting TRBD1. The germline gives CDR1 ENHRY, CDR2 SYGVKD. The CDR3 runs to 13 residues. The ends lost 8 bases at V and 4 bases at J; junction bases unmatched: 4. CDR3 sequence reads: CAIRDRGGTEAFF. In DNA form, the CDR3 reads TGTGCCATCCGGGACAGGGGCGGCACTGAAGCTTTCTTT.

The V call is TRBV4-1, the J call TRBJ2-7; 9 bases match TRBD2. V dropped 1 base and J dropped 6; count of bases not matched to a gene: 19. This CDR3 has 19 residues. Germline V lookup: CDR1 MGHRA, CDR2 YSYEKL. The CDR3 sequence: CASSQVGGRRTSARGEQYF. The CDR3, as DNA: TGCGCCAGCAGCCAAGTTGGGGGCCGTAGGACTAGCGCGCGGGGCGAGCAGTACTTC.